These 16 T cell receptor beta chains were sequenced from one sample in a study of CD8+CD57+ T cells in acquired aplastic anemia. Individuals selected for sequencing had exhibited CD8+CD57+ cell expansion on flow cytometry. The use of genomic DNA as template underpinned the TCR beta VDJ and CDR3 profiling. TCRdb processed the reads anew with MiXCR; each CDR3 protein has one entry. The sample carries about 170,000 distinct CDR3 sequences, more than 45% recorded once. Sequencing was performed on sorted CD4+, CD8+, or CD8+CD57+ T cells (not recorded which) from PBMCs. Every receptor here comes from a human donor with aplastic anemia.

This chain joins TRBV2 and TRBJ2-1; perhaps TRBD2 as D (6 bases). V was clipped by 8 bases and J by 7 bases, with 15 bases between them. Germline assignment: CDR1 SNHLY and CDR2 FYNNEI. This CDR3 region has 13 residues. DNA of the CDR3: TGTGCCAGCGGGGGGACCTCGAGGAATGAGCAGTTCTTC. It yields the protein CASGGTSRNEQFF.

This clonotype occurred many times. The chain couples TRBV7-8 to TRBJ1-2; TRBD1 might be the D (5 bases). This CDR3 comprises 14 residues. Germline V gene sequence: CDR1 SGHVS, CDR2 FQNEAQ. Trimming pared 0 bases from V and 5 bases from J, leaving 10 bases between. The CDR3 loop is CASSLASGGYGYTF. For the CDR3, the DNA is TGTGCCAGCAGCTTAGCCTCGGGGGGGTATGGCTACACCTTC.

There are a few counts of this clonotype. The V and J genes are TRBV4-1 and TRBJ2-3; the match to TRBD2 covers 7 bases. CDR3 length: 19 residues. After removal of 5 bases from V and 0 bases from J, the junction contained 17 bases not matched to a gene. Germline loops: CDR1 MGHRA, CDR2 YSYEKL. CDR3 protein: CASSNIGRGRTSSTDTQYF. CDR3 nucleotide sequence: TGCGCCAGCAGCAATATTGGGCGGGGGAGAACCTCTAGCACAGATACGCAGTATTTT.

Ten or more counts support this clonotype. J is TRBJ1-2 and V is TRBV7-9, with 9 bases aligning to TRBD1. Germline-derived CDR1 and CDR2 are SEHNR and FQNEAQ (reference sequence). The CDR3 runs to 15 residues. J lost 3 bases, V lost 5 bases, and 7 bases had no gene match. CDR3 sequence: CASSPPGQGDYGYTF. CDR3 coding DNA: TGTGCCAGCAGCCCTCCGGGACAGGGAGACTATGGCTACACCTTC.

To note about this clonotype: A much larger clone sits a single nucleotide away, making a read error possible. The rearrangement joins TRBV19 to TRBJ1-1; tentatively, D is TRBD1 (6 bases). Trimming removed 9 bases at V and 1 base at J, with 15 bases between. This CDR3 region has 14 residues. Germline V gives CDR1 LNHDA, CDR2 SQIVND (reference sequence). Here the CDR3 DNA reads TGTGCCAGCAGTTCCGGGACAAAGAACACTGAAGCTTTCTTT. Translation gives CASSSGTKNTEAFF.

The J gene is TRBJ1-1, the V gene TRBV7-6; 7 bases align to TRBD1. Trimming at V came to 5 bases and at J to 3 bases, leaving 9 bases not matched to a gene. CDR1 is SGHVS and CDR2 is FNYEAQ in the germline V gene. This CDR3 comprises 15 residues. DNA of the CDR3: TGTGCCAGCAGCGTGGTAGGGGGCTCGTACACTGAAGCTTTCTTT. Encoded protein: CASSVVGGSYTEAFF.

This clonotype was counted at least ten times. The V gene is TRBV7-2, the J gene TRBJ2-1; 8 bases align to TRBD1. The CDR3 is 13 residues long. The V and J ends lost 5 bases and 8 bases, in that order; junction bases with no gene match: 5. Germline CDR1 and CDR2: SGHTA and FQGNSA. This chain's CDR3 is CASSRQGIDEQFF. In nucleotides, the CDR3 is TGTGCCAGCAGCAGACAGGGGATAGATGAGCAGTTCTTC.

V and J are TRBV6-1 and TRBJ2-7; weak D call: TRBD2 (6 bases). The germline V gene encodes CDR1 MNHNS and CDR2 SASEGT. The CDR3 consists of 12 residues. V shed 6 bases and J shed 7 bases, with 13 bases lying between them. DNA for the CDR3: TGTGCCAGCAGGGGGAGGTCTGGAGAGCAGTACTTC. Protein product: CASRGRSGEQYF.

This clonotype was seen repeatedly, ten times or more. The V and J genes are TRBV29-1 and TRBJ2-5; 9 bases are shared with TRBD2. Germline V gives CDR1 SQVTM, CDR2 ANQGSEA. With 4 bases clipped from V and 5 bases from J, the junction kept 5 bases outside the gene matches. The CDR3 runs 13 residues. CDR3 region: CSVVGLAGETQYF. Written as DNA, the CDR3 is TGCAGCGTTGTGGGGCTAGCGGGGGAGACCCAGTACTTC. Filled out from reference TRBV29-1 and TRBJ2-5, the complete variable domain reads SAVISQKPSRDICQRGTSLTIQCQVDSQVTMMFWYRQQPGQSLTLIATANQGSEATYESGFVIDKFPISRPNLTFSTLTVSNMSPEDSSIYLCSVVGLAGETQYFGPGTRLLVL.

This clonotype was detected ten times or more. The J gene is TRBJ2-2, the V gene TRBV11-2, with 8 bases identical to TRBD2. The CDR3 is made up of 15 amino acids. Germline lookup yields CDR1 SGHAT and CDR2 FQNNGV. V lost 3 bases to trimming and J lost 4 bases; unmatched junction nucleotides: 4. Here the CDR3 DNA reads TGTGCCAGCAGCTTCGCCGGGAGGGGCACCGGGGAGCTGTTTTTT. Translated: CASSFAGRGTGELFF.

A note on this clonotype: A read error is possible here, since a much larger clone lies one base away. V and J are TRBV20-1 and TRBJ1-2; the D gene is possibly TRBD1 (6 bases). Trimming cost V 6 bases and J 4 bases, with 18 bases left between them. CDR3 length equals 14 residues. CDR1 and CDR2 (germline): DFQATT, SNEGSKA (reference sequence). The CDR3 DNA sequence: TGCAGTGCGAACCCGGGGGGCACCCGCTATGGCTACACCTTC. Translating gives CSANPGGTRYGYTF.

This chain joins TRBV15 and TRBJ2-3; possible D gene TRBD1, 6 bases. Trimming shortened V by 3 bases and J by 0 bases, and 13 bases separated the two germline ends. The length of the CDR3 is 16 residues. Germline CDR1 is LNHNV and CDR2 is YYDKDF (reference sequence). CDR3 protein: CATSSGAGASTDTQYF. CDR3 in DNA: TGTGCCACCAGCAGTGGGGCAGGGGCCAGCACAGATACGCAGTATTTT.

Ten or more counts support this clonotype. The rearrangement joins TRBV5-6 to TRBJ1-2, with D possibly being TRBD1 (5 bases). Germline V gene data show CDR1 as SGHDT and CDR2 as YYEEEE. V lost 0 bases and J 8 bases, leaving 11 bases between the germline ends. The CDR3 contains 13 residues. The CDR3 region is CASSLGRAVGYTF. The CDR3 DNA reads TGTGCCAGCAGCTTGGGCAGGGCGGTGGGCTACACCTTC.

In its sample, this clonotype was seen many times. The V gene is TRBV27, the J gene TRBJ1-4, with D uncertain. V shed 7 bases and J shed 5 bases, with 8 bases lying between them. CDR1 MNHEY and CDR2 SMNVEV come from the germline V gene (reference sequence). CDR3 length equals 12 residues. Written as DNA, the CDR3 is TGTGCCAGCAAAACAGAAAATGAAAAACTGTTTTTT. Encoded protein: CASKTENEKLFF.

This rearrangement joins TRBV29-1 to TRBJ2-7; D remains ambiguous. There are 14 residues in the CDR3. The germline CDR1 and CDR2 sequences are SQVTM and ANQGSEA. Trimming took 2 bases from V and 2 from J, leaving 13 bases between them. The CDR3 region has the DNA TGCAGCGTTGAAAGCCTGGAGAGACCCTACGAGCAGTACTTC. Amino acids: CSVESLERPYEQYF.

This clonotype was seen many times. This CDR3 is CASSFGTGSQGEQYF. The CDR3 bases are TGTGCCAGCAGCTTCGGGACAGGGTCCCAAGGCGAGCAGTACTTC. The V and J genes are TRBV11-1 and TRBJ2-7, with 9 bases matching TRBD1. CDR3 length: 15 residues. V lost 3 bases to trimming and J lost 6 bases; unmatched junction nucleotides: 9. The V gene's germline CDR1 is SGHAT and CDR2 FQDESV (reference sequence).